The 15 T cell receptor beta chains listed next were all sequenced from one sample in a study of T cells in Graves' hyperthyroidism and ophthalmopathy. Using RNA transcripts as the source, TCR beta CDR3 regions were amplified. When the TCR CDR3 underwent first-round RT-PCR, the HTBI primer set was used. TCRdb analysed the multiplex PCR reads with MiXCR anew, one entry per CDR3 protein. This sample has more than 500,000 distinct CDR3 sequences, with 46% found just once. The sequenced material came from peripheral blood or thyroid tissue (not recorded which). Every receptor here comes from an adult woman with Graves' disease, either hyperthyroidism or ophthalmopathy (not recorded which).

There are many counts of this clonotype. The chain links TRBV2 to TRBJ1-3; weak D call: TRBD1 (5 bases). V lost 5 bases and J 0 bases, leaving 14 bases between the germline ends. CDR1 is SNHLY, CDR2 FYNNEI, per germline. The CDR3 runs 16 residues. This CDR3 reads CASSSWSGGSGNTIYF. For the CDR3, the DNA is TGTGCCAGCAGTTCCTGGAGCGGGGGCTCTGGAAACACCATATATTTT.

CDR3 protein: CAIRWATPPRRREQETQYF. CDR3 DNA sequence: TGTGCCATCAGGTGGGCGACCCCCCCCCGCCGCAGGGAACAAGAGACCCAGTACTTC. The chain couples TRBV7-3 to TRBJ2-5, with TRBD1 as a possible D gene (5 bases). Germline CDR1 and CDR2: SGHTA and FQGTGA. The CDR3 covers 19 residues. Trimming removed 10 bases at V and 2 bases at J, with 32 bases between. Drawing the rest from reference TRBV7-3 and TRBJ2-5, the complete variable domain is GAGVSQTPSNKVTEKGKYVELRCDPISGHTALYWYRQSLGQGPEFLIYFQGTGAADDSGLPNDRFFAVRPEGSVSTLKIQRTERGDSAVYLCAIRWATPPRRREQETQYFGPGTRLLVL.

This clonotype was recorded many times. V and J are TRBV2 and TRBJ2-7; no definite D call. Looked up from germline, CDR1 is SNHLY and CDR2 is FYNNEI. This CDR3 is built from 16 residues. V was pared by 5 bases and J by 5 bases, with 22 bases between. The CDR3 loop is CASSRYGQVQDDEQYF. The DNA of the CDR3 is TGTGCCAGCAGTCGGTATGGTCAAGTTCAGGACGACGAGCAGTACTTC.

CDR3 sequence (DNA): TGTGCCAGCAGTGACGAGGACTACAAACTCTACGAGCAGTACTTC. Its translation: CASSDEDYKLYEQYF. The chain employs TRBV2 and TRBJ2-7; D might be TRBD2 (6 bases). CDR1 is SNHLY, CDR2 FYNNEI, per germline. This CDR3 contains 15 residues. Trimming shortened V by 3 bases and J by 3 bases, and 15 bases separated the two germline ends.

This clonotype was detected ten times or more. The rearrangement joins TRBV7-9 to TRBJ2-7, with 8 bases that match TRBD1. The CDR3 is 14 residues long. Germline loops: CDR1 SEHNR, CDR2 FQNEAQ (reference sequence). V dropped 6 bases and J dropped 2; count of bases not matched to a gene: 6. The CDR3 spells CASRKGQATYEQYF. In DNA form, the CDR3 reads TGTGCCAGCAGAAAGGGACAGGCCACCTACGAGCAGTACTTC.

This clonotype has just a few counts. The CDR3 ends on some other residue instead of the conserved phenylalanine or tryptophan, so this is likely a read error. Because the CDR3's place on the DNA is in doubt, the DNA is left out and the CDR3 is given as listed by TCRdb. This rearrangement joins TRBV7-9 to TRBJ1-6; no DNA check was done on the table's D call, TRBD1. The CDR3 comprises 9 residues, both ends counted. Germline V lookup: CDR1 SEHNR, CDR2 FQNEAQ (reference sequence). CDR3 protein: CASRNTRTY.

This clonotype has at least ten counts. The rearrangement uses TRBV10-2 and TRBJ1-2, with D hard to call. Germline values: CDR1 WSHSY, CDR2 SAAADI. Trimming stripped 3 bases from V and 3 bases from J, with 17 bases between. This CDR3 has 16 residues. DNA for the CDR3: TGCGCCAGCAGTGAAATGTTCGATCCCGAGGACTATGGCTACACCTTC. It translates to CASSEMFDPEDYGYTF.

Remarks on this clonotype: A read error is possible here, since a much larger clone lies one base away. The CDR3 nucleotides read TGTGCCAGCAGTTTGACCCACCGGGGAGCTTTCTTT. Protein: CASSLTHRGAFF. The chain combines TRBV2 with TRBJ1-1; D gene uncertain. This CDR3 contains 12 residues. Trimming removed 5 bases at V and 10 bases at J, with 14 bases between. Germline CDR1 reads SNHLY; CDR2 reads FYNNEI.

Only one count was recorded for this clonotype. The chain recombines TRBV7-9 with TRBJ2-7, with no clear D. Trimming pared 6 bases from V and 4 bases from J, leaving 22 bases between. Germline V gene data show CDR1 as SEHNR and CDR2 as FQNEAQ (reference sequence). The CDR3 consists of 16 residues. The CDR3 loop reads CASSFTSRRGGYEQYF. As DNA, the CDR3 is TGTGCCAGCAGTTTTACGTCGCGTCGAGGTGGGTACGAGCAGTACTTC.

DNA for the CDR3: TGTGCCAGCAGCGTAGGCGGGACAGGGGATGGCTACACCTTC. Amino acid sequence: CASSVGGTGDGYTF. The chain is built from TRBV9 and TRBJ1-2, with 10 bases fitting TRBD1. Germline loops: CDR1 SGDLS, CDR2 YYNGEE. V trimming: 0 bases; J trimming: 6 bases; junction bases outside the gene matches: 2. This CDR3 is built from 14 residues.

V is TRBV9 and J is TRBJ1-2, with 11 bases that match TRBD1. Germline V lookup: CDR1 SGDLS, CDR2 YYNGEE. The junction had 7 bases not matched to a gene; V was cut back by 3 bases and J by 6 bases. The CDR3 spans 15 residues. CDR3 sequence: CASSGVGTGGHGYTF. CDR3 DNA: TGTGCCAGCAGCGGGGTAGGGACAGGGGGACATGGCTACACCTTC. Full variable domain (missing parts from reference TRBV9 and TRBJ1-2): DSGVTQTPKHLITATGQRVTLRCSPRSGDLSVYWYQQSLDQGLQFLIQYYNGEERAKGNILERFSAQQFPDLHSELNLSSLELGDSALYFCASSGVGTGGHGYTFGSGTRLTVV.

A few counts support this clonotype. The chain has TRBV5-1 and TRBJ1-1; 7 bases are a match to TRBD1. Germline values: CDR1 SGHRS, CDR2 YFSETQ. The CDR3 is made up of 14 amino acids. J lost 7 bases, V lost 0 bases, and 6 bases had no gene match. CDR3 in amino acids: CASSLGTGFSEAFF. CDR3 nucleotides: TGCGCCAGCAGCTTGGGGACAGGCTTCAGTGAAGCTTTCTTT.

This clonotype was seen many times. CDR3 DNA: TGTGCCAGCAGCTATTGGACAGGGGGCAGGAAGACCCAGTACTTC. Its translation: CASSYWTGGRKTQYF. The chain recombines TRBV11-1 with TRBJ2-5; 11 positions match TRBD1. The ends lost 4 bases at V and 6 bases at J; junction bases unmatched: 7. Germline CDR1 SGHAT, CDR2 FQDESV (reference sequence). This CDR3 is built from 15 residues.

This chain links TRBV3-2 with TRBJ1-1; the D call in the table, TRBD1, was not verified against the DNA. TRBV3-2 is shown as a pseudogene. This CDR3 region has 16 residues. CDR3 bases: TGTGCCAGCAGCCAAGATTTCAGGGGGCGAGTCACTGAAGCTTTCTTT. Translating gives CASSQDFRGRVTEAFF.

This chain uses TRBV5-5 with TRBJ2-7; D unresolved. The CDR3 is 14 amino acids. CDR1 SGHKS and CDR2 YYEKEE come from the germline V gene (reference sequence). Trimming cost V 4 bases and J 5 bases, with 16 bases left between them. The CDR3: CASSPTPIIHEQYF. The CDR3 DNA is TGTGCCAGCAGCCCCACCCCGATTATCCACGAGCAGTACTTC. The full variable domain, its missing parts supplied by reference TRBV5-5 and TRBJ2-7, is DAGVTQSPTHLIKTRGQQVTLRCSPISGHKSVSWYQQVLGQGPQFIFQYYEKEERGRGNFPDRFSARQFPNYSSELNVNALLLGDSALYLCASSPTPIIHEQYFGPGTRLTVT.